The 3 T cell receptor beta chains listed next were all sequenced from one sample in a study of blood T cell repertoires in COVID-19. This table comes from immunoSEQ multiplex PCR, and its TCRdb copy is limited to in-frame clones, with some not included. Of fewer than 300,000 clones in the sample, approximately 87% were seen once. Sequencing was done on a sample of peripheral blood. The receptors were gathered from a woman aged 40-49 years who had recovered from COVID-19.

V is TRBV5-1 and J is TRBJ2-5, with a weak D call TRBD2 (5 bases). The CDR3 covers 14 residues. CDR1 SGHRS and CDR2 YFSETQ come from the germline V gene. V dropped 2 bases and J dropped 3 bases, with 11 bases sitting between them. The CDR3 DNA reads as TGCGCCAGCAGCTTATCAGCGGCAGAAGAGACCCAGTACTTC. Translation: CASSLSAAEETQYF.

The chain uses TRBV19 and TRBJ2-7; 10 positions match TRBD1. The CDR3 runs to 14 residues. Germline V gene sequence: CDR1 LNHDA, CDR2 SQIVND (reference sequence). The V gene end was trimmed by 3 bases and the J gene end by 4 bases; junction bases not matched to a gene: 3. The CDR3 region has the DNA TGTGCCAGTAGTATCAGGGACAGGGGTTACGAGCAGTACTTC. It yields the protein CASSIRDRGYEQYF.

This chain joins TRBV23-1 and TRBJ1-6, with D tentatively TRBD1 (5 bases). TRBV23-1 is an ORF; its function is uncertain. V was pared by 9 bases and J by 8 bases, with 20 bases between. The CDR3 has 15 amino acids. The CDR3 DNA reads as TGCGCCAGTGAATACAGGCGCACCCGGCATTCACCCCTCCACTTT. Translation gives CASEYRRTRHSPLHF.